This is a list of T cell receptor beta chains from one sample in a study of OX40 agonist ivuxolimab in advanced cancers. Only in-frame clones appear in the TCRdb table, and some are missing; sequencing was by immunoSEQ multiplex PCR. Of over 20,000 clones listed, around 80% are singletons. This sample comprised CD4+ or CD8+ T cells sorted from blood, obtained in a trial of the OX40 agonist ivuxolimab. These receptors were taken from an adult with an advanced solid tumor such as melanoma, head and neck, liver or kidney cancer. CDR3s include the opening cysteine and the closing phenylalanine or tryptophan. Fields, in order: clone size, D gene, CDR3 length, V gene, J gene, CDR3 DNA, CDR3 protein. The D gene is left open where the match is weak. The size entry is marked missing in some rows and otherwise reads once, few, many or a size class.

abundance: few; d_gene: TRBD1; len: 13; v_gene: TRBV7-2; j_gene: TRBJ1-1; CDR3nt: TGTGCCAGCAGGGACAGGGCCTCCCGGGAAGCTTTCTTT; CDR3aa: CASRDRASREAFF
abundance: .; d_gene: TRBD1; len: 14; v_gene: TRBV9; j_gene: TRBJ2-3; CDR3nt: TGTGCCAGCAGCGCCACAGGGGCTTTGGATACGCAGTATTTT; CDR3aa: CASSATGALDTQYF
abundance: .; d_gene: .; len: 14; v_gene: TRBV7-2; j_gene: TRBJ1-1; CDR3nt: TGTGCCAGCAGCTTATCGCCCTCGTGGTCTGAAGCTTTCTTT; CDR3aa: CASSLSPSWSEAFF
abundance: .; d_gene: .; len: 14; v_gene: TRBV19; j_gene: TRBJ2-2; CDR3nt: TGTGCCAGTAGTATAGATTTTTTGACCGGGGAGCTGTTTTTT; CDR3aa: CASSIDFLTGELFF
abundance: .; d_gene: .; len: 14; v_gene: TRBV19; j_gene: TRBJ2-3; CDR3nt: TGTGCCAGTAGTGTCGACAGGACTACAGATACGCAGTATTTT; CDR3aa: CASSVDRTTDTQYF
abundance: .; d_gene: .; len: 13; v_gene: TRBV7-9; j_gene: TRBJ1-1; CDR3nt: TGTGCCAGCAGCTCCCAGGGGACCACTGAAGCTTTCTTT; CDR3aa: CASSSQGTTEAFF
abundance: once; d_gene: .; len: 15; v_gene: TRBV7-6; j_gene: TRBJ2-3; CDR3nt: TGTGCCAGCAGCTTATTCGGGGGGCACACAGATACGCAGTATTTT; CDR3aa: CASSLFGGHTDTQYF
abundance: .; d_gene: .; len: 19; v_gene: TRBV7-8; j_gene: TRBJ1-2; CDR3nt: TGTGCCAGCAGCTTAGTAAGGGGGAAAGGACTCTTGAGAACCTATGGCTACACCTTC; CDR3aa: CASSLVRGKGLLRTYGYTF
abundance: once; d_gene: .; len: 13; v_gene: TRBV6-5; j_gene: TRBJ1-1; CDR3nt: TGTGCCAGCAGTGAACTGGGGTGGACTGAAGCTTTCTTT; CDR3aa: CASSELGWTEAFF
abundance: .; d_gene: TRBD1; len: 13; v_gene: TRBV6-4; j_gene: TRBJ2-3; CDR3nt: TGTGCCAGCAGTGGAGAGGGGGCGACAACGCAGTATTTT; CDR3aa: CASSGEGATTQYF
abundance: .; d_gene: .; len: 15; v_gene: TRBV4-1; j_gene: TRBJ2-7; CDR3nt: TGCGCCAGCAGCCAACACAGAGACCTCTCCTACGAGCAGTACTTC; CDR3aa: CASSQHRDLSYEQYF
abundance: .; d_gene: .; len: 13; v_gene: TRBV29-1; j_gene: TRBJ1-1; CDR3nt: TGCAGCGTTGAAGACTGGGCCCAACGTGGGGCTTTCTTT; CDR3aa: CSVEDWAQRGAFF
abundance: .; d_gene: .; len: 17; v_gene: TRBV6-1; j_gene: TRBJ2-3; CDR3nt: TGTGCCAGCAGTGAGGGCGGGGGGACAGGGTTATCAGATACGCAGTATTTT; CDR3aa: CASSEGGGTGLSDTQYF
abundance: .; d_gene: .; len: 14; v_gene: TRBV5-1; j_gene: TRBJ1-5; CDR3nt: TGCGCCAGCAGCCCCGGGACGGTCAATCAGCCCCAGCATTTT; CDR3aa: CASSPGTVNQPQHF
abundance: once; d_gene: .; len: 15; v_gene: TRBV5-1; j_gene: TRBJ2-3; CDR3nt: TGCGCCAGCAGCCCCCGGCCAGCGAGCACAGATACGCAGTATTTT; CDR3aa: CASSPRPASTDTQYF
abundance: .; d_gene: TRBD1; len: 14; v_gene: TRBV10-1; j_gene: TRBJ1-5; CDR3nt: TGCGCCAGCAGGATAACAGGGGGCGAACGGCCCCAGCATTTT; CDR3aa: CASRITGGERPQHF
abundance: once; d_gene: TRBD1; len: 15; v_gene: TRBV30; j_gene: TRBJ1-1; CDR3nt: TGTGCCTGGTCGTTCCGGAGACAGGGGCTCTCTGAAGCTTTCTTT; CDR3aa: CAWSFRRQGLSEAFF
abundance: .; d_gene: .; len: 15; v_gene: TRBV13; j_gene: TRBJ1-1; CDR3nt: TGTGCCAGCAGCTTACTGGTCAGCATGAACACTGAAGCTTTCTTT; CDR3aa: CASSLLVSMNTEAFF
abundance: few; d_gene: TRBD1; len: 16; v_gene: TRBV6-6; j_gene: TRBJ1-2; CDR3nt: TGTGCCAGCAGTTACTCGGAAGGGAAGGGGGCCCGGGGCTACACCTTC; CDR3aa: CASSYSEGKGARGYTF
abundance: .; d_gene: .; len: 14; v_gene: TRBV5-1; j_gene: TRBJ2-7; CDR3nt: TGCGCCAGCAGCTTGGGATTTACCGCCTACGAGCAGTACTTC; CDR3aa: CASSLGFTAYEQYF
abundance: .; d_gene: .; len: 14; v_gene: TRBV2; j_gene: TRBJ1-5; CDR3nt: TGTGCCAGCAAGCGGGAAAGAGACAATCAGCCCCAGCATTTT; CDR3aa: CASKRERDNQPQHF
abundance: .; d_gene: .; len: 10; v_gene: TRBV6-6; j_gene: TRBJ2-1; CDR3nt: TGTGCCAGCAGGAACAATGAGCAGTTCTTC; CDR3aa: CASRNNEQFF
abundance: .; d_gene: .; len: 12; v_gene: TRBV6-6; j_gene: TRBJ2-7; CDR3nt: TGTGCCTCAAAACAGGGAATCTACGAGCAGTACTTC; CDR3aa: CASKQGIYEQYF
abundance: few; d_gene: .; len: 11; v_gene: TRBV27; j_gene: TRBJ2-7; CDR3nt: TGTGCCAGCAGCCTTCTAGTGGAGCAGTACTTC; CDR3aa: CASSLLVEQYF
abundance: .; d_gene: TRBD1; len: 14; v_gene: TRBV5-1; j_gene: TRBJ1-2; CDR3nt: TGCGCCAGCAGCTTGACCCGGGACAGCTATGGCTACACCTTC; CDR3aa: CASSLTRDSYGYTF
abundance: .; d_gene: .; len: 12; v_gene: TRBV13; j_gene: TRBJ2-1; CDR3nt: TGTGCCAGCAGCTTAGGATCTAGCAGTCAGTTCTTC; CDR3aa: CASSLGSSSQFF
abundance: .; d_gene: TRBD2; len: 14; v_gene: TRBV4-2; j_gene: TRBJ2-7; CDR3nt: TGTGCCAGCAGCCGGGGAGGGGCCGCCTACGAGCAGTACTTC; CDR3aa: CASSRGGAAYEQYF
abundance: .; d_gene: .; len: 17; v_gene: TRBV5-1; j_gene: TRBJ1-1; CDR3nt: TGCGCCAGCAGCTTGGAGGGTCGTGGAGGGAGTGGGGGGGAAGCTTTCTTT; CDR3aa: CASSLEGRGGSGGEAFF
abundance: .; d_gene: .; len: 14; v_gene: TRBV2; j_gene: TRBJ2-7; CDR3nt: TGTGCCAGCAGTAGGCAAACCGGCCCCTACGAGCAGTACTTC; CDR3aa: CASSRQTGPYEQYF
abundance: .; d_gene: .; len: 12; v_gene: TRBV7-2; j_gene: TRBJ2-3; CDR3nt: TGTGCCAGCAGCTCTCTAGCAGATACGCAGTATTTT; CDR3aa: CASSSLADTQYF
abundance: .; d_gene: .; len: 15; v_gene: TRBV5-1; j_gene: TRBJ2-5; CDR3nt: TGCGCCAGCAGCTTGGAAGGGTTTGGGAGGGAGACCCAGTACTTC; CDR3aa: CASSLEGFGRETQYF